Given below is one TCR beta chain in context. This sample is part of a study of blood T cell repertoires in COVID-19. The CDR3 consists of 12 residues. Trimming left V 5 bases short and J 4 bases short, with 11 bases between. CDR1 is GTSNPN, CDR2 SVGIG, per germline (reference sequence). Sequencing was performed with immunoSEQ multiplex PCR; in TCRdb, only in-frame clones are kept and a portion is missing. Seen here are about 190,000 clones, around 83% observed once, and the top ten hold approximately 6.5%. The rearrangement uses TRBV30 and TRBJ2-5; no definite D call. This clonotype originated in a woman aged 35 to 49 with acute or convalescent COVID-19. Source material: peripheral blood. CDR3 sequence reads: CAWGPLRETQYF. For the CDR3, the DNA is TGTGCCTGGGGCCCTTTGCGAGAGACCCAGTACTTC. The full variable domain, with the rest looked up from reference TRBV30 and TRBJ2-5, is SQTIHQWPATLVQPVGSPLSLECTVEGTSNPNLYWYRQAAGRGLQLLFYSVGIGQISSEVPQNLSASRPQDRQFILSSKKLLLSDSGFYLCAWGPLRETQYFGPGTRLLVL.